One T cell receptor (beta chain) is described in this entry. Its binding antigen is unknown. The sample holds no much larger clone one base away, and base qualities are not on file. This record comes from a study of cytomegalovirus exposure and HLA in healthy donors (dated by TCRdb to the late 2010s). Context from the whole study: In an earlier analysis of 587 of the donors, 276 Gb of sequence data and 95 million to 130 million unique TCR beta sequences from about 179 million T cells were reported. On average, about 200,000 unique TCR beta nucleotide sequences were sequenced per donor among a few hundred genotyped donors of the cohort, with 15% to 20% of those sequences being non-productive. The study used immunosequencing to profile the T cell repertoires of some 600 subjects and linked those repertoires to cytomegalovirus serostatus. Besides the first cohort of hundreds of subjects, a separate validation cohort made up of 120 different subjects was used. Roughly five DR-DQ haplotypes were handled as single units for association and clustering because linkage in the cohort was strong. Donor age, sex, ethnicity and CMV serostatus were compiled alongside the repertoire data. Around 330 gigabases of sequencing data and about 92 million unique TCR sequences made up an early release that covered some 640 HLA-typed donors. The study aimed to test whether signatures of past pathogen exposure could be identified by cataloging public T cell receptors. To predict cytomegalovirus infection status, the study combined high-throughput TCR immunosequencing, statistical association of individual TCRs with disease status, and machine learning. Of the 300 to 500 genotyped donors, 65% to 90% were placed in the genetic ancestry cluster associated with self-reported Caucasian donors. A later analysis re-analyzed previously published TCR beta repertoires from 600 to 850 donors and added high-resolution HLA genotyping to study TCR occurrence patterns. Typing coverage differed by locus: A, B, C, DRB1 and DQB1 were typed in roughly 620-640 donors, DQA1 in 522, DPA1 in nearly 610, and DPB1 in 450 to 490. An earlier analysis of 587 of the donors used high-throughput TCR beta sequencing to judge whether each TCR beta V gene segment behaved as functional or pseudogenic. HLA typing covered class I and class II loci at four-digit resolution. A later genetic analysis took genome-wide SNP genotypes for about three fifths of the roughly 700 donors and used that subset as a discovery cohort. All discovery cohort repertoires had been generated using a single sequencing platform. In the later analysis, no new phenotypic data were used to find candidate immune exposures; instead, reliance was placed on TCR beta sequences and their occurrence across donors.

Beyond this particular receptor, the publication reports: A further reported finding was that TCR beta sequences accurately predicted the HLA-A and HLA-B alleles for most subjects in the first cohort. In an earlier analysis of fewer than 750 of the donors, most TCR beta V segments were observed in productive rearrangements about 87% or about 30% of the time, broadly matching IMGT annotations. A later analysis found that most CMV-associated TCR beta chains appeared HLA-restricted, with HLA associations seemingly driven largely by CMV exposure. Because HLA typing was missing for some donors at each locus, association tests included only the typed subset. The authors suggested that the approach could potentially be extended to other disease states and immunological phenotypes. When HLA alleles, especially DR and DQ, strongly co-occurred, attributing TCR associations to individual alleles was difficult. According to a later analysis, parvovirus B19, influenza, CMV and Epstein-Barr virus appeared linked to several top co-occurrence clusters. Only TCR beta chains were sequenced in this cohort, and the absence of alpha or paired-chain data limited detectable features. Specific HLA alleles were associated with over 15,000 TCR beta sequences at a false discovery rate of 0.05 in a later analysis. A later genetic analysis reported fewer N-insertions in productive TCRs among donors in an Asian-associated ancestry cluster than the roughly 700-donor mean. The presence/absence analyses assumed that sequencing depth was roughly uniform across donors, and that assumption may not be true. An association between a missense DCLRE1C variant and V-gene and J-gene trimming of TCR beta chains was found in a later genetic analysis and replicated in an independent cohort. Because counts were too low, around 17 rarely observed V segments, including chromosome 9 orphons, were left out of the earlier analysis of approximately 580 of the donors. Across donors, most TCR sequences were observed very rarely, whereas some public TCRs were present in many individuals. Correlated functional status among segregating V segments might reflect linkage disequilibrium, but an unknown experimental factor could not be ruled out. A group of highly shared sequence variants was considered likely to be a technical artifact of the sequencing pipeline. The classifier was reported to diagnose cytomegalovirus status with high specificity and sensitivity in both the original and validation cohorts. In a later analysis, the rate of TCR association differed among HLA loci, with DRB1 alleles having the most associated TCRs and HLA-C alleles having the fewest. In the study, 150 to 200 TCR beta chains were listed as associated with cytomegalovirus. The only immune exposure information available for the cohort was CMV serostatus. Some IMGT-functional V segments, including TRBV6-2 and TRBV6-3, could not be told apart with the 87-base-pair reads, so those segments were excluded. A few of the identified cytomegalovirus-associated TCR beta chains were confirmed in vitro to be specific for cytomegalovirus antigens. In a later analysis, HLA-associated TCR beta chains showed more clonal expansion and lower generation probabilities than non-associated chains that were equally common.

The cohort consisted of 600 to 750 healthy bone marrow donors. All cohort members were sampled while nominally healthy, although unrecorded immune exposures were likely present. The donor was CMV seropositive and was included in the group of 250 to 300 seropositive cohort members. Each donor provided a peripheral blood sample, and peripheral blood mononuclear cells were used for TCR beta sequencing. The Qiagen DNeasy Blood Extraction Kit was used to extract genomic DNA from the blood cell samples. Clipping removes 7 bases from V and 9 bases from J, with 14 as the unmatched junction base count. The CDR3 runs 15 residues from the cysteine to the phenylalanine. Only the CDR3 portion is preserved as DNA: 45 bases, with reading frame beginning at the first base. The germline V gene (reference sequence) provides CDR1 LNHDA and CDR2 SQIVND. The library was made by the immunoSEQ multiplex PCR assay. For the multiplex PCR, a mixture combining 60 forward primers for TCR Vbeta segments and 13 reverse primers for TCR Jbeta segments was used. Amplification of the CDR3 region of rearranged TCR beta genes was performed with a multiplex PCR assay on genomic DNA. Amplified TCR beta libraries were sequenced as 87-base-pair reads on the Illumina HiSeq System. Per the source publication's procedure: Across the 600 to 700 repertoires, a later analysis counted 78 million or so unique TCR beta chains, about 10 million of which were shared by at least two donors. A nearest-neighbor algorithm error-corrected the raw reads and collapsed the reads into unique sequences, merging closely related sequences to remove PCR and sequencing errors. To assign V, D and J gene segments, CDR3 sequences were aligned to IMGT reference sequences. For a sequence to be retained, a match of at least six nucleotides was required to both a V gene segment and a J gene segment. A rearrangement counted as productive if the CDR3 had no stop codons and remained in frame with V and J, and every other rearrangement counted as non-productive. CDR3 was defined according to IMGT convention as the region running from the second conserved V-encoded cysteine to the conserved J-encoded phenylalanine. In an earlier analysis of more than 550 of the donors, sequences lacking an unambiguous match to a single V gene segment were excluded. In an earlier analysis of some 590 of the donors, a V segment was called functional when productive rearrangements were above 56.7%, and segregating when the standard deviation between donors exceeded 5%. To diagnose cytomegalovirus status from the catalog of TCR beta chain sequences, a statistical classification framework was built. V and J gene assignment, in a later analysis, came from comparing TCR nucleotide sequences with IMGT/GENE-DB human TR gene sequences. Using the TCRdist pipeline, a later analysis assigned CDR3 sequences along with most-parsimonious VDJ recombination scenarios. In a later analysis, each TCR beta chain was defined by its CDR3 amino acid sequence together with its V-gene family, and reads without a unique V-gene family were excluded. To address suspected cross-contamination and a sequencing artifact, a later analysis removed over 500 highly shared, low-generation-probability nucleotide sequences. In a later analysis, a clonal expansion index was calculated for each public chain from normalized within-repertoire ranks of inferred template counts. Generation probabilities in a later analysis came from a VDJ recombination model fitted to out-of-frame rearrangements, and those results were checked against IGoR. In a later analysis, hypergeometric tests were used to score TCR-TCR, TCR-HLA and TCR-CMV co-occurrence, with a repertoire-size bias correction applied to TCR pairs. In a later analysis, false discovery rates were estimated by permuting HLA or CMV assignments 20 times. In a later analysis, co-occurring TCRs were grouped using DBSCAN, and TCRdist sequence similarity was added for clustering within HLA-allele-positive subsets. For co-occurrence clustering, repertoires with fewer than 30,000 or more than 120,000 public chains were excluded, along with 5 or 6 repertoires with anomalous nucleotide sharing. Here the immuneACCESS table is served through TCRdb, limited to in-frame sequences with V and J called. Missing clones are a known gap in these copies; in checked studies unresolved V genes cover under half, and the rest lacks a known reason. V and J calls and clone size come straight from that table; D and trimming were deduced from the DNA. This sample lists some 130,000 clones; 79% were detected once. The ten biggest clones cover 6.5% of the sample.

What was sequenced was PBMCs. Recombination connected TRBV19 to TRBJ2-7; 11 central bases correspond to TRBD2. This TCR derives from a man between 40 and 49 years old in good health and CMV-seropositive. The CDR3 region has the sequence CASTATSGKGTGQYF. The nucleotide sequence is TGTGCCAGTACGGCGACTAGCGGGAAGGGCACCGGGCAGTACTTC.